The next 3 T cell receptor beta chains were all read from a single sample in a study of cytomegalovirus exposure and HLA in healthy donors. Primers: 60 Vbeta forward and 13 Jbeta reverse. This table comes from immunoSEQ multiplex PCR, and its TCRdb copy is limited to in-frame clones, with some not included. The sample includes some 190,000 clones, approximately 86% seen only once; the top ten take roughly 0.33%. Specimen: PBMCs. The receptors stem from a woman aged 30 to 39 in good health and CMV-seronegative.

CDR3 protein: CASTSGTHEQYF. The CDR3 region has the DNA TGTGCCAGCACCAGCGGGACACACGAGCAGTACTTC. This chain uses TRBV28 with TRBJ2-7; perhaps TRBD2 as D (7 bases). Trimming cost V 7 bases and J 5 bases, with 12 bases left between them. CDR3 size: 12 residues. Looked up from germline, CDR1 is MDHEN and CDR2 is SYDVKM.

The V and J genes are TRBV11-3 and TRBJ1-1, with no clear D. The germline V gene encodes CDR1 SGHNT and CDR2 YENEEA. The V gene lost 4 bases and the J gene lost 3 bases, with 9 bases spanning the gap. This CDR3 comprises 13 residues. The CDR3 loop is CASSSGLYTEAFF. The CDR3 nucleotides read TGTGCCAGCAGCTCCGGACTCTACACTGAAGCTTTCTTT.

This clone was picked up one time. Additional DNA sequences in this sample encode the identical CDR3. The chain recombines TRBV5-4 with TRBJ2-3; the D is unclear. The CDR3 spans 15 residues. Germline CDR1 and CDR2: SGHNT and YYREEE (reference sequence). V was shortened by 0 bases and J by 0 bases, with 8 bases between the two germline ends. This chain's CDR3 is CASSLGTASTDTQYF. DNA of the CDR3: TGTGCCAGCAGCTTGGGTACAGCTAGCACAGATACGCAGTATTTT.